This TCR beta chain was identified during a study of shared clonotypes between healthy human individuals (dated by TCRdb to about 2020). For the study in its entirety: A couple of women and a few men aged 18 to 49 years were included in the cohort. For each donor, CD4 naive and CD4 memory were each run on three plates, CD8 naive on two plates, and CD8 memory on one plate. To estimate repertoire size and how much clonotype sharing occurs between individuals, the study deeply sequenced the blood TCR repertoires of roughly 5 healthy adults. To increase sequencing depth and limit assay-specific biases, TCR repertoire library preparation and sequencing were carried out by different laboratories using diverse techniques. Per donor, leukapheresis produced somewhere between about 0.8 and 9.5 billion PBMCs. The investigation overall reported the following: Across a few donors, around 5.4% of naive CD4, roughly 3.8% of naive CD8, 2% to 2.5% of memory CD4, and roughly 0.41% of memory CD8 clonotypes were shared. Naive subsets generally had larger estimated clonotype richness than memory subsets did. Because the study included a small number of donors, the genetic and exposure-history diversity represented was limited. Incomplete sequencing was indicated by rarefaction of sorted-subset datasets, despite the large sequencing depth. Sampling was limited to blood, and TCR repertoires in tissue likely differ from TCR repertoires in blood. Compared with non-shared clonotypes, clonotypes shared by all four sorted-subset donors had higher generation probabilities. Pairwise subsampling indicated that sequencing depth was expected to affect the degree of clonotype sharing among donors.

The CDR3, from cysteine to phenylalanine, totals 15 residues. Only the CDR3 DNA stays, 45 bases, in frame from base 1. V is cut by 0 bases and J by 2 bases, and the space between the germline ends is 9 bases. The germline V gene encodes CDR1 SGDLS and CDR2 YYNGEE. Using the deep immunoSEQ assay, multiplex PCR amplified TCR CDR3 regions from genomic DNA. Extracted genomic DNA from each cell subset was distributed evenly across all wells of several immunoSEQ 96-well plates, and each plate was treated as a replicate. For sorted subsets, each replicate PCR was loaded with 200 ng genomic DNA, equivalent to 30,000 or so T cell genomes. Purified libraries were measured with a Qubit 3.0 fluorometer, size-checked on a Bioanalyzer 2100, and measured again with the KAPA Library Quantification kit. A separate single-read 150-cycle Illumina NextSeq 550 flow cell was used to sequence each immunoSEQ 96-well plate. The study's processing was this. Because only junctional sequences without quality scores were contained in the immunoSEQ output, filtering matching that applied to full-length reads could not be performed. Sequences were annotated with PyIR, a Python wrapper for IgBLAST v1.9, and V/J genes and CDR3 were assigned using IMGT germline references. Any read was removed if the V/J assignment was weak (E-value above 1e-6), the CDR3 was missing, or the read contained stop codons, out-of-frame junctions, or ambiguous translated residues. V3J clonotypes were defined by identical inferred V gene, J gene, and CDR3 amino acid sequence. Percentage overlap between repertoires was calculated by dividing the number of shared unique clonotypes by the size of the smaller repertoire. RTK rarefaction, the Chao1 estimator, and Recon v2.1 estimates of unobserved clonotypes were used to assess repertoire richness. Generation probabilities for all TCRbeta clonotypes obtained by the gDNA method from a handful of donors were computed using OLGA. The clones in this table, taken by TCRdb from immuneACCESS, are in-frame only. Not every clone is retained; where verified, under half of the shortfall comes from an unresolved V gene, and the cause of the rest is unknown. V and J calls and clone size come straight from that table; D and trimming were deduced from the DNA. The sample table holds around 1,900,000 clones, of which about 93% were seen once. The ten largest clones add up to 1.5% to 2% of the sample.

CD8 naive samples were obtained by positive selection for CCR7 among CD45RO-negative cells, yielding a CD45RA+CCR7+ population from which TemRA cells were excluded. Donors were healthy HIV-negative adults with no recently reported acute infections or vaccinations. Only Caucasian adults living in Nashville, Tennessee, USA were represented among the donors. After blood collection by leukapheresis, PBMCs were isolated using Ficoll-Histopaque density gradient centrifugation and then cryopreserved in the vapor phase of liquid nitrogen. Purity and quantity of every magnetically sorted T cell population were checked by analytical flow cytometry. Genomic DNA was isolated from each sorted fraction and quantified by UV absorbance on a Nanodrop 2000c. A word on this clone: The antigen it binds to is not known. Nothing much larger sits one base from this clone, and base qualities are not available.

The V and J segments used are TRBV9 and TRBJ2-1; too little of a D gene remains to name it. The receptor was isolated from a man between 18 and 35 years old in good health. Some clones in this sample may be carry-over from other donors' samples. Sequenced input: naive CD8+ T cells from PBMCs. Read against the paper, the sample's cell subset or site label means: CD45RA+CCR7+. At the DNA level, the sequence is TGTGCCAGCAGCGTAGGCGTAGTGGCCTACAATGAGCAGTTCTTC. Translated, this is CASSVGVVAYNEQFF.